This T cell receptor beta chain is from a study of blood T cell repertoires in COVID-19. For the study at large: COVID-19 samples from acute and convalescent phases originated in the United States, Italy and Spain. Sample material is recorded as cDNA or gDNA derived from T cells, B-cell-depleted T cells, or PBMCs.

V lost 2 bases to trimming and J lost 2 bases, with 19 bases between them. This CDR3 contains 18 residues. The germline CDR1 and CDR2 sequences are LGHDT and YNNKEL (reference sequence). Patients from Seattle were sampled longitudinally, starting during active infection. In the source study's methods: Scientists estimated how many nucleated cells there were by amplifying reference gene primers. The assay was immunoSEQ multiplex PCR, and TCRdb's table has in-frame clones only and misses some. That table furnishes V, J and clone size, whereas the DNA furnished D and trimming. Among some 190,000 clones, about 84% were seen once, and the ten largest hold roughly 7.8%.

This sequence joins TRBV3-1 (or the pseudogene TRBV3-2) and TRBJ2-4; the D is unclear. This sequence was found in a woman aged 80 or older with COVID-19, enrolled during active disease. Sequences were obtained from peripheral blood. CDR3 in amino acids: CASSQFRSSNPTKNIQYF. The CDR3, as DNA: TGTGCCAGCAGCCAATTTCGGAGCTCCAACCCAACCAAAAACATTCAGTACTTC.